The T cell receptor beta chain under discussion was sequenced for a study of shared clonotypes between healthy human individuals. Across the whole study: Researchers assigned three CD4 naive, three CD4 memory, two CD8 naive and one CD8 memory plate to each donor.

With respect to this clone: A much larger clone sits a single nucleotide away, making a read error possible. Distinct nucleotide sequences in the sample also encode this CDR3.

Data came from immunoSEQ multiplex PCR; TCRdb stores just in-frame clones and leaves some out. Of about 110,000 clones listed, about 63% are singletons. Those who donated, Caucasian adults without exception, all lived in Nashville, Tennessee. J gave up 0 bases and V 5 bases, and 3 bases lay outside the gene matches. This CDR3 contains 15 residues. Germline loops: CDR1 SEHNR, CDR2 FQNEAQ (reference sequence). Sequenced material: memory CD8+ T cells sorted from blood. The subset here: CD45RO+ cells pooled with CCR7-negative TemRA cells. This chain joins TRBV7-9 and TRBJ2-7, with 11 nucleotides matching TRBD2. This TCR was sampled from a young woman in good health. The CDR3 here is CASSQGLAGSYEQYF. The CDR3 nucleotides read TGTGCCAGCAGCCAAGGACTAGCGGGCTCCTACGAGCAGTACTTC.